These 31 T cell receptor beta chains share one sample of origin, sequenced in a study of T cell responses to AZD1222 COVID-19 vaccine (dated by TCRdb to 2020 to 2022). This specimen's time point label, per the study, means: baseline before first vaccination. The library was produced with the immunoSEQ multiplex PCR assay. TCRdb carries this immuneACCESS record with in-frame sequences only. Its versions omit some clonotypes, under half of them owing to an unresolved V gene in the studies checked, with the rest unexplained. The sample yields 80,000 or so clones; around nine tenths were counted once. The ten largest make up roughly 1.6% of the sample. The specimen was peripheral blood, collected on day 0 of AZD1222 vaccination. Every receptor here comes from an adult in good health.

The gene calls are TRBV6-4 and TRBJ2-2; the D gene is possibly TRBD1 (5 bases). V was clipped by 2 bases and J by 6 bases, with 7 bases between them. This CDR3 spans 13 amino acids. Germline V gene sequence: CDR1 MRHNA, CDR2 SNTAGT. The CDR3 sequence is CASSDRGAGELFF. CDR3 coding DNA: TGTGCCAGCAGTGACAGGGGCGCCGGGGAGCTGTTTTTT.

V and J are TRBV11-2 and TRBJ2-7; D call uncertain. Trimming stripped 1 base from V and 3 bases from J, with 10 bases between. The CDR3 loop spans 14 amino acids. CDR1 and CDR2 from the germline V gene are SGHAT and FQNNGV. CDR3 nucleotides: TGTGCCAGCAGCTTAGGGTCCGTAGTCTACGAGCAGTACTTC. As protein: CASSLGSVVYEQYF.

J is TRBJ1-1 and V is TRBV6-5; D uncertain. V was pared by 8 bases and J by 7 bases, with 8 bases between. The CDR3 is made up of 10 amino acids. Germline V lookup: CDR1 MNHEY, CDR2 SVGAGI. The CDR3 sequence is CASRRVEAFF. The CDR3 nucleotides are TGTGCCAGCCGGAGGGTTGAAGCTTTCTTT.

This clone was seen more than once but under ten times. This sequence joins TRBV5-5 and TRBJ2-2; 9 bases fit TRBD2. The germline gives CDR1 SGHKS, CDR2 YYEKEE (reference sequence). CDR3 length equals 17 residues. V was pared by 1 base and J by 5 bases, with 9 bases of the junction left unmatched. CDR3 nucleotides: TGTGCCAGCAGCTTGAGGTACGGACTAGCGTTGACCGGGGAGCTGTTTTTT. It specifies CASSLRYGLALTGELFF.

This clone was picked up one time. The chain links TRBV6-5 to TRBJ2-1, with TRBD1 matching over 7 bases. CDR1 MNHEY and CDR2 SVGAGI come from the germline V gene. The CDR3 sequence is 15 residues long. J gave up 10 bases and V 1 base, and 10 bases lay outside the gene matches. CDR3: CASSYYRTGVAEQFF. CDR3 sequence (DNA): TGTGCCAGCAGTTACTATAGGACAGGTGTCGCCGAGCAGTTCTTC.

This clone occurred once. The genes are TRBV3-1 (or the pseudogene TRBV3-2) and TRBJ1-3; 7 nucleotides agree with TRBD1. The CDR3 is 16 residues long. V lost 3 bases and J lost 4; bases outside the gene matches: 9. The germline V gene has CDR1 LGHDT and CDR2 YNNKEL (reference sequence). The CDR3 bases are TGTGCCAGCAGCCACTCCGACAGGGTGCCAGGAAACACCATATATTTT. It translates to CASSHSDRVPGNTIYF.

The chain carries TRBV5-1 and TRBJ1-6; possible D gene TRBD1, 5 bases. CDR3 length equals 14 residues. Germline-derived CDR1 and CDR2 are SGHRS and YFSETQ. Trimming took 3 bases from V and 9 from J, leaving 13 bases between them. The CDR3 spells CASSSGDSFSPLHF. The DNA for the CDR3 is TGCGCCAGCAGCTCGGGAGACAGTTTTTCACCCCTCCACTTT.

The V and J genes are TRBV7-8 and TRBJ2-5; TRBD2 matches 7 bases. Germline V gene sequence: CDR1 SGHVS, CDR2 FQNEAQ. The CDR3 is made up of 13 amino acids. The junction had 11 bases not matched to a gene; V was cut back by 11 bases and J by 5 bases. Written as DNA, the CDR3 is TGTGCCTCACAGGCGGGGGTTGGGGAGACCCAGTACTTC. Translation: CASQAGVGETQYF.

The chain joins TRBV18 to TRBJ1-3, with a tentative D call TRBD1 (5 bases). There are 16 residues in the CDR3. Deletions cut 3 bases from V and 4 bases from J, with 16 bases between. Germline CDR1 KGHSH, CDR2 LQKENI. CDR3 sequence: CASSPLGDPRGNTIYF. The DNA of the CDR3 is TGTGCCAGCTCACCCCTCGGGGACCCAAGAGGAAACACCATATATTTT.

This clone was observed a single time. The chain links TRBV29-1 to TRBJ2-7, with D unclear. Trimming left V 2 bases short and J 7 bases short, with 9 bases between. This CDR3 has 11 residues. Germline CDR1 is SQVTM and CDR2 is ANQGSEA. CDR3 in DNA: TGCAGCGTTGAAATCCATAGTGAGCAGTACTTC. It yields the protein CSVEIHSEQYF.

The V and J genes are TRBV6-6 and TRBJ1-1; TRBD1 is a possible D gene (5 bases). The CDR3 length is 12 residues. The germline V gene encodes CDR1 MNHNY and CDR2 SVGAGI (reference sequence). Between the trimmed V and J ends, which lost 8 bases and 2 bases, there was a span of 9 bases. The DNA for the CDR3 is TGTGCCAGCGGGACTACTAACACTGAAGCTTTCTTT. Protein sequence: CASGTTNTEAFF.

The rearrangement joins TRBV27 to TRBJ1-4, with 8 bases identical to TRBD1. The CDR3 has 14 amino acids. Germline-derived CDR1 and CDR2 are MNHEY and SMNVEV (reference sequence). Trimming took 6 bases from V and 6 from J; bases not matched to a gene: 6. The CDR3 DNA reads TGTGCCAGCAGAGAACAGGGGGGCGATGAAAAACTGTTTTTT. It codes for CASREQGGDEKLFF.

The chain uses TRBV5-1 and TRBJ1-1; tentatively, D is TRBD1 (6 bases). CDR3 length: 13 amino acids. V shed 5 bases and J shed 7 bases, with 15 bases lying between them. Germline V CDR1 and CDR2: SGHRS, YFSETQ. The CDR3 sequence is CASSPQGLVEAFF. The CDR3, as DNA: TGCGCCAGCAGTCCACAGGGATTAGTTGAAGCTTTCTTT.

This chain uses TRBV4-1 with TRBJ1-1; D gene ambiguous. The CDR3 has 13 amino acids. With 0 bases removed from V and 7 bases from J, the gap between germline ends came to 9 bases. Germline loops: CDR1 MGHRA, CDR2 YSYEKL. In nucleotides, the CDR3 is TGCGCCAGCAGCCAAGACCGGCGGGGTGAAGCTTTCTTT. It specifies CASSQDRRGEAFF.

For this clone: Different DNA sequences within this sample yield the same CDR3. V usage is TRBV7-9 and J usage is TRBJ1-1; D is undetermined. CDR3 length equals 13 residues. CDR1 is SEHNR, CDR2 FQNEAQ, per germline (reference sequence). The V end lost 1 base, the J end lost 1 base, and 4 bases lay between the germline ends. The chain's CDR3 is CASSLGQNTEAFF. The CDR3 DNA reads as TGTGCCAGCAGCTTAGGACAGAACACTGAAGCTTTCTTT. The full variable domain, in which reference TRBV7-9 and TRBJ1-1 provide the parts outside the CDR3, is DTGVSQNPRHKITKRGQNVTFRCDPISEHNRLYWYRQTLGQGPEFLTYFQNEAQLEKSRLLSDRFSAERPKGSFSTLEIQRTEQGDSAMYLCASSLGQNTEAFFGQGTRLTVV.

V is TRBV28 and J is TRBJ2-7; 8 positions agree with TRBD2. CDR1 MDHEN and CDR2 SYDVKM come from the germline V gene. The CDR3 loop spans 15 amino acids. With V trimmed by 5 bases and J by 2 bases, 8 bases remained unmatched. The CDR3 nucleotides read TGTGCCAGCAGTCAAACTAGCGGAGGAACCTACGAGCAGTACTTC. The encoded protein is CASSQTSGGTYEQYF.

The J gene is TRBJ2-1, the V gene TRBV30, with TRBD1 as a possible D gene (6 bases). Per germline, CDR1 GTSNPN and CDR2 SVGIG (reference sequence). CDR3 length: 15 residues. The V gene lost 0 bases and the J gene lost 2 bases, with 11 bases spanning the gap. The DNA of the CDR3 is TGTGCCTGGAGTGTATGGGGGCAGGCCTACAATGAGCAGTTCTTC. It encodes CAWSVWGQAYNEQFF.

The J gene is TRBJ1-2, the V gene TRBV7-2, with no clear D. V was clipped by 1 base and J by 6 bases, with 12 bases between them. Germline-derived CDR1 and CDR2 are SGHTA and FQGNSA. This CDR3 is 14 amino acids long. CDR3 residues: CASSLEGWADGYTF. The CDR3 nucleotides read TGTGCCAGCAGCTTAGAGGGTTGGGCGGATGGCTACACCTTC. Full variable domain (missing parts from reference TRBV7-2 and TRBJ1-2): GAGVSQSPSNKVTEKGKDVELRCDPISGHTALYWYRQSLGQGLEFLIYFQGNSAPDKSGLPSDRFSAERTGGSVSTLTIQRTQQEDSAVYLCASSLEGWADGYTFGSGTRLTVV.

The V gene is TRBV19, the J gene TRBJ1-2; D is unresolved. The CDR3 sequence is 11 residues long. Germline V gives CDR1 LNHDA, CDR2 SQIVND (reference sequence). V was shortened by 6 bases and J by 5 bases, with 7 bases between the two germline ends. The CDR3 sequence: CASRIRYGYTF. For the CDR3, the DNA is TGTGCCAGTAGAATCAGATATGGCTACACCTTC.

V is TRBV7-9 and J is TRBJ2-7, with D perhaps TRBD1 or TRBD2 (7 bases each). Looked up from germline, CDR1 is SEHNR and CDR2 is FQNEAQ (reference sequence). Trimming left V 8 bases short and J 6 bases short, with 17 bases between. CDR3 length: 13 amino acids. CDR3: CASAAPRGGEQYF. CDR3 nucleotides: TGTGCCAGCGCGGCCCCCAGGGGGGGCGAGCAGTACTTC. The full variable domain, with the rest looked up from reference TRBV7-9 and TRBJ2-7, is DTGVSQNPRHKITKRGQNVTFRCDPISEHNRLYWYRQTLGQGPEFLTYFQNEAQLEKSRLLSDRFSAERPKGSFSTLEIQRTEQGDSAMYLCASAAPRGGEQYFGPGTRLTVT.

The table lists this clone with a count of one. The gene calls are TRBV6-4 and TRBJ2-3; 7 bases map to TRBD1. V shed 6 bases, J shed 2 bases, and the junction held 11 bases outside the gene matches. The germline gives CDR1 MRHNA, CDR2 SNTAGT. CDR3 length: 16 amino acids. CDR3 DNA sequence: TGTGCCAGCAGCGAGGGCCAGGGGACAGCCACAGATACGCAGTATTTT. Amino acids: CASSEGQGTATDTQYF.

The rearrangement joins TRBV14 to TRBJ1-1; possible D gene TRBD1, 6 bases. The CDR3 loop spans 16 amino acids. Germline CDR1 and CDR2: SGHDN and FVKESK. Trimming removed 3 bases at V and 1 base at J, with 15 bases between. CDR3 loop: CASSQSPGQPNTEAFF. The CDR3 nucleotides read TGTGCCAGCAGCCAGTCACCGGGACAACCGAACACTGAAGCTTTCTTT.

The rearrangement links TRBV3-1 (or the pseudogene TRBV3-2) to TRBJ2-7, with 12 bases aligning to TRBD2. Germline-derived CDR1 and CDR2 are LGHDT and YNNKEL (reference sequence). Trimming at V came to 1 base and at J to 5 bases, leaving 3 bases not matched to a gene. The length of the CDR3 is 15 residues. CDR3 nucleotide sequence: TGTGCCAGCAGCCAAGGTCTAGCGGGAGGGAACGAGCAGTACTTC. Amino acid sequence: CASSQGLAGGNEQYF.

This clone was seen only once. The rearrangement links TRBV6-1 to TRBJ1-4; D is unclear. The CDR3 length is 14 residues. V was shortened by 3 bases and J by 5 bases, with 10 bases between the two germline ends. The germline V gene encodes CDR1 MNHNS and CDR2 SASEGT. The CDR3 here is CASSDGIGNEKLFF. CDR3 sequence (DNA): TGTGCCAGCAGTGATGGGATAGGGAATGAAAAACTGTTTTTT.

The CDR3 DNA reads as TGCGCCAGCAGCCCGGACAGGGGAGGTTCACCCCTCCACTTT. Its protein is CASSPDRGGSPLHF. The chain recombines TRBV5-1 with TRBJ1-6; the match to TRBD1 covers 9 bases. After removal of 4 bases from V and 9 bases from J, the junction contained 5 bases not matched to a gene. The germline CDR1 and CDR2 sequences are SGHRS and YFSETQ. The CDR3 loop spans 14 amino acids.

This sequence joins TRBV18 and TRBJ2-7, with D perhaps matching TRBD2 (6 bases). The V gene's germline CDR1 is KGHSH and CDR2 LQKENI. The V end was cut by 4 bases, the J end by 2 bases, with 9 bases between. This CDR3 is built from 13 residues. The CDR3 protein is CASSRGATYEQYF. The CDR3 bases are TGTGCCAGCTCACGCGGGGCTACCTACGAGCAGTACTTC. Supplemented by reference TRBV18 and TRBJ2-7, the full variable domain reads NAGVMQNPRHLVRRRGQEARLRCSPMKGHSHVYWYRQLPEEGLKFMVYLQKENIIDESGMPKERFSAEFPKEGPSILRIQQVVRGDSAAYFCASSRGATYEQYFGPGTRLTVT.

This chain joins TRBV4-1 and TRBJ2-1, with D possibly called TRBD1 or TRBD2 (5 bases each). Trimming took off 0 bases at V and 2 bases at J, with 8 bases between the two ends. CDR3 size: 15 residues. Germline lookup yields CDR1 MGHRA and CDR2 YSYEKL. The CDR3 loop reads CASSQDGGTYNEQFF. CDR3 in DNA: TGCGCCAGCAGCCAAGATGGGGGAACCTACAATGAGCAGTTCTTC.

The rearrangement joins TRBV7-3 to TRBJ1-5; D gene ambiguous. The CDR3 length is 13 residues. Per the germline V gene, CDR1 is SGHTA and CDR2 is FQGTGA. The V end lost 1 base, the J end lost 0 bases, and 1 base lay between the germline ends. CDR3 amino acids: CASSLSSNQPQHF. In DNA, the CDR3 is TGTGCCAGCAGCTTAAGTAGCAATCAGCCCCAGCATTTT.

This clone was recorded a few times. The V call is TRBV29-1, the J call TRBJ2-5; D remains unclear. V lost 4 bases and J 5 bases, leaving 5 bases between the germline ends. Germline CDR1 SQVTM, CDR2 ANQGSEA. This CDR3 has 10 amino acids. The CDR3: CSVGQETQYF. In DNA, the CDR3 is TGCAGCGTTGGTCAGGAGACCCAGTACTTC.

The genes are TRBV6-1 and TRBJ2-7; D ambiguous. Per the germline V gene, CDR1 is MNHNS and CDR2 is SASEGT. There are 14 residues in the CDR3. Trimming took off 3 bases at V and 3 bases at J, with 12 bases between the two ends. CDR3 amino acids: CASSDPADHYEQYF. CDR3 DNA: TGTGCCAGCAGTGATCCAGCCGACCACTACGAGCAGTACTTC.

V and J are TRBV30 and TRBJ2-1, with D perhaps being TRBD1 or TRBD2 (5 bases each). The V end lost 1 base, the J end lost 0 bases, and 7 bases lay between the germline ends. CDR1 GTSNPN and CDR2 SVGIG come from the germline V gene (reference sequence). This CDR3 has 14 residues. This CDR3 is CAWSEGSSYNEQFF. Here the CDR3 DNA reads TGTGCCTGGAGTGAGGGGAGCTCCTACAATGAGCAGTTCTTC.